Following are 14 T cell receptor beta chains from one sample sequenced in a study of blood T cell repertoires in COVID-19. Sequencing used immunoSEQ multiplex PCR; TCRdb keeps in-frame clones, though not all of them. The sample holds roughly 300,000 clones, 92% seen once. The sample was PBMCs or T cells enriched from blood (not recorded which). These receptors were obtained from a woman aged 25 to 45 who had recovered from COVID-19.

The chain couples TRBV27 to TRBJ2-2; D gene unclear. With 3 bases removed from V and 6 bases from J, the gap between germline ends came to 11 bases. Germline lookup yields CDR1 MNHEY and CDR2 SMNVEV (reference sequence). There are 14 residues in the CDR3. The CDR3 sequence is CASSFGSYPGELFF. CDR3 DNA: TGTGCCAGCAGTTTTGGTAGCTACCCCGGGGAGCTGTTTTTT.

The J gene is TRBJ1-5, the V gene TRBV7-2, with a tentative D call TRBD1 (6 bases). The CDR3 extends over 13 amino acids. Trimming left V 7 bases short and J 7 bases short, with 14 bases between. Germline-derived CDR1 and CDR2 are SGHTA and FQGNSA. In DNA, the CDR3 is TGTGCCAGCACACAGACAGGCTCCCAGCCCCAGCATTTT. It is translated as CASTQTGSQPQHF.

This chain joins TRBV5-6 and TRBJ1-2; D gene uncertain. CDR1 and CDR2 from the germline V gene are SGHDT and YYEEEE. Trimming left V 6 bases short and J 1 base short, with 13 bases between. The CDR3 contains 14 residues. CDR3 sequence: CASTWSGFNYGYTF. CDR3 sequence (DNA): TGTGCCAGCACCTGGTCGGGGTTTAACTATGGCTACACCTTC.

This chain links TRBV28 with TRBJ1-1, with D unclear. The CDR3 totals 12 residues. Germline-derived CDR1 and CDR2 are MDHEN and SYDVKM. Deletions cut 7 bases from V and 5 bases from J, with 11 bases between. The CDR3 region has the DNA TGTGCCAGCAAGTTTGGTGAGACTGAAGCTTTCTTT. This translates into CASKFGETEAFF.

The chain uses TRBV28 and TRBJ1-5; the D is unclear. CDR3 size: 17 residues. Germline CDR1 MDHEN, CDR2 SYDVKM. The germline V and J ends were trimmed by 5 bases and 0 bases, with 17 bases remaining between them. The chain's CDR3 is CASSRYRLSASNQPQHF. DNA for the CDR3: TGTGCCAGCAGTCGATACCGCCTCAGTGCTAGCAATCAGCCCCAGCATTTT.

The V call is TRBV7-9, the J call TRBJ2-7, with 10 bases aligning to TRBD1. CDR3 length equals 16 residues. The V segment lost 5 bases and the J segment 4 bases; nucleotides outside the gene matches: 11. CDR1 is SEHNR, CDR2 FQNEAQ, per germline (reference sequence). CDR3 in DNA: TGTGCCAGCAGCCGCGGGTCGGGACAGGGGAAATACGAGCAGTACTTC. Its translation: CASSRGSGQGKYEQYF.

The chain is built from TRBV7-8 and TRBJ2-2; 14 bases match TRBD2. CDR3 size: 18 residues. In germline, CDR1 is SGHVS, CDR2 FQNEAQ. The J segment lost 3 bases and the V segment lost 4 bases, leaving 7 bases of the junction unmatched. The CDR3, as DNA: TGTGCCAGCAGCTCGCCGGGACTAGCGGGAGCGGACACCGGGGAGCTGTTTTTT. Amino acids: CASSSPGLAGADTGELFF.

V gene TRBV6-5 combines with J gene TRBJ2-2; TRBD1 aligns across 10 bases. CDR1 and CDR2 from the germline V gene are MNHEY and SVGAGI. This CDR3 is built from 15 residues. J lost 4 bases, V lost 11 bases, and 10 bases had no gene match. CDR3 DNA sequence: TGTGCCGCCGGGACAGGGGTATTGGGCACCGGGGAGCTGTTTTTT. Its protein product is CAAGTGVLGTGELFF.

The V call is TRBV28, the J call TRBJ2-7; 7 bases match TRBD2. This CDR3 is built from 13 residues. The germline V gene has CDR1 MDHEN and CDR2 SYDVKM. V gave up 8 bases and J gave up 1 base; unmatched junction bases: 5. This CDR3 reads CASLGGGSYEQYF. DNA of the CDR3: TGTGCCAGCCTCGGGGGAGGGTCCTACGAGCAGTACTTC.

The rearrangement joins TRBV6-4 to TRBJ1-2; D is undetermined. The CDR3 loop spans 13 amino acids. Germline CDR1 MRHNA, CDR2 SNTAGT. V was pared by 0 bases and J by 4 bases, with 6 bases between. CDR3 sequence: CASSDSFLYGYTF. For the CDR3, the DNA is TGTGCCAGCAGTGACTCTTTTCTCTATGGCTACACCTTC.

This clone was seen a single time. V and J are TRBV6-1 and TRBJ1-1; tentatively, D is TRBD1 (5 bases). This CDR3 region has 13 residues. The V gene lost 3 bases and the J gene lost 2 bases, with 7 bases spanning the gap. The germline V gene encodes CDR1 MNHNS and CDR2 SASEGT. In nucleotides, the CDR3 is TGTGCCAGCAGTGACAGGGAAAACACTGAAGCTTTCTTT. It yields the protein CASSDRENTEAFF.

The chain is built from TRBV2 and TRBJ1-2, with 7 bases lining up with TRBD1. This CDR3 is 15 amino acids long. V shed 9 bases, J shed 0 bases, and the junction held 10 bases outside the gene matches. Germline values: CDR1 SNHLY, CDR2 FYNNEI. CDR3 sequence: CASERGQLTNYGYTF. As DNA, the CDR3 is TGTGCCAGTGAGAGGGGACAGTTGACTAACTATGGCTACACCTTC.

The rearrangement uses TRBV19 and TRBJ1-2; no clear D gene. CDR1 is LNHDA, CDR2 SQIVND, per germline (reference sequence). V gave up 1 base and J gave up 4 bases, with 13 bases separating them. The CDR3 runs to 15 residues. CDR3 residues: CASSIGPGTVYGYTF. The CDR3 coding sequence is TGTGCCAGTAGTATAGGCCCAGGAACGGTCTATGGCTACACCTTC.

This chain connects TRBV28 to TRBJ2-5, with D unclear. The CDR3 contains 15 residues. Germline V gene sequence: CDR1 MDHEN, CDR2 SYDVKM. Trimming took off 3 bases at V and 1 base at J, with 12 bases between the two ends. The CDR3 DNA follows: TGTGCCAGCAGTTTCGGTGCAGGCCTCCAAGAGACCCAGTACTTC. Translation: CASSFGAGLQETQYF.